The 10 T cell receptor beta chains presented below share a single source sample, sequenced in a study of CD4+ T cells in melanoma. TCRdb's copy holds only in-frame clones and misses some; the assay was immunoSEQ multiplex PCR. Here the sample spans 110,000 to 150,000 clones, around 90% being singletons. Every receptor here comes from a human donor with melanoma.

The V gene is TRBV5-1, the J gene TRBJ2-4; weak D call: TRBD2 (6 bases). CDR3 length: 12 residues. Trimming took off 0 bases at V and 14 bases at J, with 12 bases between the two ends. Germline V gene sequence: CDR1 SGHRS, CDR2 YFSETQ. In DNA, the CDR3 is TGCGCCAGCAGCTTGGGGCGGGGAATGGAGTACTTC. Translation gives CASSLGRGMEYF. The entire variable domain, with the rest obtained from reference TRBV5-1 and TRBJ2-4, is as follows: KAGVTQTPRYLIKTRGQQVTLSCSPISGHRSVSWYQQTPGQGLQFLFEYFSETQRNKGNFPGRFSGRQFSNSRSEMNVSTLELGDSALYLCASSLGRGMEYFGAGTRLSVL.

The J gene is TRBJ2-3, the V gene TRBV9; TRBD2 aligns across 8 bases. The CDR3 is made up of 17 amino acids. CDR1 and CDR2 (germline): SGDLS, YYNGEE. J gave up 8 bases and V 0 bases, and 14 bases lay outside the gene matches. The DNA for the CDR3 is TGTGCCAGCAGCGTAGGGGGACTAGGAGAGATTGGTAGTACGCAGTATTTT. This translates into CASSVGGLGEIGSTQYF.

This clone was counted only a few times. The chain joins TRBV11-2 to TRBJ2-1; unclear D gene. Germline CDR1 is SGHAT and CDR2 is FQNNGV. The CDR3 loop spans 16 amino acids. V was trimmed by 4 bases and J by 2 bases, leaving 15 bases between them. CDR3 in DNA: TGTGCCAGCAGCTCCCCCGGGCTCGTCCCCTACAATGAGCAGTTCTTC. The encoded protein is CASSSPGLVPYNEQFF.

The chain recombines TRBV7-6 with TRBJ2-4; no clear D. This CDR3 is 13 amino acids long. Per germline, CDR1 SGHVS and CDR2 FNYEAQ. The V and J ends lost 1 base and 8 bases respectively, with 9 bases between them. CDR3 coding DNA: TGTGCCAGCAGCTTAGGAATTAGGGACATTCAGTACTTC. As protein: CASSLGIRDIQYF. The full variable domain, its missing parts supplied by reference TRBV7-6 and TRBJ2-4, is GAGVSQSPRYKVTKRGQDVALRCDPISGHVSLYWYRQALGQGPEFLTYFNYEAQQDKSGLPNDRFSAERPEGSISTLTIQRTEQRDSAMYRCASSLGIRDIQYFGAGTRLSVL.

V usage is TRBV5-1 and J usage is TRBJ1-2, with 9 bases identical to TRBD1. CDR3 length: 18 amino acids. Per the germline V gene, CDR1 is SGHRS and CDR2 is YFSETQ. The ends lost 1 base at V and 3 bases at J; junction bases unmatched: 13. The CDR3 sequence: CASSLPRQGVNYYYGYTF. Here the CDR3 DNA reads TGCGCCAGCAGCTTGCCCCGACAGGGGGTAAACTACTACTATGGCTACACCTTC.

V gene TRBV7-9 combines with J gene TRBJ2-7; D call uncertain. CDR1 and CDR2 from the germline V gene are SEHNR and FQNEAQ (reference sequence). The CDR3 loop spans 14 amino acids. Trimming removed 6 bases from V and 5 bases from J, with 17 bases in between. In DNA form, the CDR3 reads TGTGCCAGCAGACCCGTCTGGGCTGGGAACGAGCAGTACTTC. It codes for CASRPVWAGNEQYF. The full variable domain, its missing parts supplied by reference TRBV7-9 and TRBJ2-7, is DTGVSQNPRHKITKRGQNVTFRCDPISEHNRLYWYRQTLGQGPEFLTYFQNEAQLEKSRLLSDRFSAERPKGSFSTLEIQRTEQGDSAMYLCASRPVWAGNEQYFGPGTRLTVT.

V is TRBV5-1 and J is TRBJ1-2; D is undetermined. The CDR3 extends over 13 amino acids. With 6 bases removed from V and 4 bases from J, the gap between germline ends came to 13 bases. Germline V gives CDR1 SGHRS, CDR2 YFSETQ. CDR3 residues: CASTADPPYGYTF. CDR3 in DNA: TGCGCCAGCACGGCAGACCCACCCTATGGCTACACCTTC.

The CDR3 coding sequence is TGCGCCAGCAGCCCACCGTCCCTTTCCCTCTACGAGCAGTACTTC. Translation: CASSPPSLSLYEQYF. This chain links TRBV4-1 with TRBJ2-7; no firm D call. CDR1 is MGHRA, CDR2 YSYEKL, per germline. Trimming cost V 4 bases and J 3 bases, with 16 bases left between them. CDR3 size: 15 residues.

This clone was recorded once. The chain carries TRBV6-6 and TRBJ1-1, with D perhaps matching TRBD1 (6 bases). V shed 5 bases and J shed 6 bases, with 13 bases lying between them. Germline V gives CDR1 MNHNY, CDR2 SVGAGI (reference sequence). This CDR3 contains 13 residues. The CDR3 region is CASSLGRGPEAFF. The CDR3 nucleotides are TGTGCCAGCAGTCTAGGCAGGGGCCCTGAAGCTTTCTTT.

The chain is built from TRBV2 and TRBJ2-5, with TRBD1 as a possible D gene (6 bases). Germline-derived CDR1 and CDR2 are SNHLY and FYNNEI. V dropped 6 bases and J dropped 7 bases, with 18 bases sitting between them. There are 14 residues in the CDR3. The CDR3 loop is CASRETGSRGTQYF. As DNA, the CDR3 is TGTGCCAGCAGGGAGACAGGATCCCGGGGGACCCAGTACTTC. Based on the CDR3 plus reference TRBV2 and TRBJ2-5, the full variable domain is EPEVTQTPSHQVTQMGQEVILRCVPISNHLYFYWYRQILGQKVEFLVSFYNNEISEKSEIFDDQFSVERPDGSNFTLKIRSTKLEDSAMYFCASRETGSRGTQYFGPGTRLLVL.